This T cell receptor (beta chain) was recovered during a study of a mutant IDH1 vaccine in newly diagnosed glioma. Study in general: Before enrollment, the patients had been treated with radiotherapy alone, temozolomide alone, or both together. Most of them had received both.

The repertoire was sequenced with immunoSEQ multiplex PCR; TCRdb's copy has only in-frame clones and lacks some. The sample lists tens of thousands of clones, approximately 88% occurring once. Concerning this clone: Its antigen is as yet unknown.

Stated time point: week 35, safety follow-up. In the vaccine, a single dose held 300 ug of the mutant IDH1 20-mer peptide, along with topical imiquimod. Newly diagnosed WHO grade 3 or 4 IDH1-mutant, ATRX-lost astrocytomas were identified in the donors. Study-wide findings and caveats: Immune responses arising from the vaccine appeared in about 94% of patients.

This material consisted of PBMCs, taken from a glioma patient whose treatment included an IDH1 peptide vaccine. This sequence originates from a young man with glioma.

CDR3 bases: TGTGCCAGTAGTACCCCACACGCAAACTATGGCTACACCTTC. It is translated as CASSTPHANYGYTF. The chain combines TRBV19 with TRBJ1-2; D is uncertain. Per the germline V gene, CDR1 is LNHDA and CDR2 is SQIVND (reference sequence). There are 14 residues in the CDR3. Trimming stripped 4 bases from V and 2 bases from J, with 11 bases between.